The 28 T cell receptor beta chains presented below share a single source sample, sequenced in a study of blood T cell repertoires in COVID-19. TCRdb keeps only in-frame clones here, not all; method: immunoSEQ multiplex PCR. This sample has some 100,000 clones; 85% to 95% occur once, and the top ten carry about 5.9%. The source material was peripheral blood. The origin of the receptors is a woman aged 60-70 years with active COVID-19.

DNA of the CDR3: TGTGCCAGCAGCGCATCAGGGACAGGGGGCCCCGGTTTCGAAAAACTGTTTTTT. Its protein is CASSASGTGGPGFEKLFF. The V and J genes are TRBV9 and TRBJ1-4; 12 bases are a match to TRBD1. Germline V lookup: CDR1 SGDLS, CDR2 YYNGEE. CDR3 length: 18 amino acids. The junction had 14 bases not matched to a gene; V was cut back by 3 bases and J by 8 bases.

The chain joins TRBV19 to TRBJ2-4; possibly TRBD1 for D (6 bases). Trimming took off 1 base at V and 4 bases at J, with 17 bases between the two ends. The CDR3 contains 17 residues. Germline V gives CDR1 LNHDA, CDR2 SQIVND (reference sequence). In DNA form, the CDR3 reads TGTGCCAGTAGTATAGCGATTTACAGGACAGAAAAAAACATTCAGTACTTC. This sequence encodes CASSIAIYRTEKNIQYF.

This clone was counted a single time. The gene calls are TRBV9 and TRBJ2-1, with D possibly TRBD2 on 6 matching bases. V shed 2 bases and J shed 5 bases, with 11 bases lying between them. The germline V gene encodes CDR1 SGDLS and CDR2 YYNGEE. The CDR3 totals 14 residues. The chain's CDR3 is CASSVGTLNNEQFF. The CDR3 DNA reads as TGTGCCAGCAGCGTCGGGACTCTCAACAATGAGCAGTTCTTC.

This clone was recorded only once. At one of its ends the junction is not consistent with the germline gene, which may arise from a read error. The chain carries TRBV5-6 and TRBJ1-2; TRBD1 is a possible D gene (6 bases). Germline V lookup: CDR1 SGHDT, CDR2 YYEEEE. The CDR3 is 17 amino acids. CDR3 nucleotides: TGTGCCAGCACCTTGCTTTTCGATGGCAGGGGCGGGTATGGCTACACCTTC. Its translation: CASTLLFDGRGGYGYTF.

This sequence joins TRBV19 and TRBJ2-1; a weak D match, TRBD2 (6 bases). This CDR3 has 15 residues. With 1 base removed from V and 6 bases from J, the gap between germline ends came to 13 bases. Germline CDR1 is LNHDA and CDR2 is SQIVND (reference sequence). CDR3 DNA: TGTGCCAGTAGTATAGGATTAGGGACTTTCAATGAGCAGTTCTTC. Amino acids: CASSIGLGTFNEQFF.

The chain carries TRBV5-6 and TRBJ2-1, with 11 positions matching TRBD2. This CDR3 has 17 residues. Germline V gives CDR1 SGHDT, CDR2 YYEEEE. The junction had 9 bases not matched to a gene; V was cut back by 4 bases and J by 3 bases. CDR3 nucleotide sequence: TGTGCCAGCAGCCAAAGACTAGCGGGAAAAGGCTACAATGAGCAGTTCTTC. As protein: CASSQRLAGKGYNEQFF.

The gene calls are TRBV2 and TRBJ1-4, with 7 bases identical to TRBD1. Looked up from germline, CDR1 is SNHLY and CDR2 is FYNNEI. The CDR3 sequence is 14 residues long. After removal of 6 bases from V and 4 bases from J, the junction contained 5 bases not matched to a gene. The CDR3 reads CASREQGSNEKLFF. DNA of the CDR3: TGTGCCAGCAGGGAACAGGGGAGTAATGAAAAACTGTTTTTT.

This clone was seen only once. This chain links TRBV29-1 with TRBJ1-3; 7 nucleotides agree with TRBD1. V was clipped by 1 base and J by 6 bases; unmatched bases: 6. The CDR3 has 14 amino acids. In germline, CDR1 is SQVTM, CDR2 ANQGSEA. CDR3 amino acids: CSVEGATGANTIYF. CDR3 coding DNA: TGCAGCGTTGAAGGTGCAACAGGGGCAAACACCATATATTTT.

V is TRBV30 and J is TRBJ1-1; 10 nucleotides agree with TRBD1. Germline CDR1 and CDR2: GTSNPN and SVGIG (reference sequence). CDR3 length: 12 amino acids. V dropped 5 bases and J dropped 3; count of bases not matched to a gene: 0. This chain's CDR3 is CAWGTGDTEAFF. CDR3 sequence (DNA): TGTGCCTGGGGGACAGGGGACACTGAAGCTTTCTTT.

The chain joins TRBV11-3 to TRBJ2-3, with 12 positions matching TRBD2. The length of the CDR3 is 17 residues. Trimming removed 1 base from V and 1 base from J; junction bases left unmatched: 3. The germline CDR1 and CDR2 sequences are SGHNT and YENEEA. CDR3 sequence reads: CASSLGLAGAGTDTQYF. CDR3 nucleotides: TGTGCCAGCAGCTTAGGACTAGCGGGAGCTGGCACAGATACGCAGTATTTT.

The rearrangement links TRBV10-3 to TRBJ1-2; D not resolved. The CDR3 runs to 16 residues. Germline V lookup: CDR1 ENHRY, CDR2 SYGVKD. Trimming cost V 0 bases and J 0 bases, with 11 bases left between them. The CDR3 sequence: CAISESPRRANYGYTF. The CDR3 DNA reads TGTGCCATCAGTGAGTCTCCTAGAAGAGCTAACTATGGCTACACCTTC.

The V call is TRBV6-2 or TRBV6-3, the J call TRBJ2-7, with D unresolved. The germline CDR1 and CDR2 sequences are MNHEY and SVGEGT. V lost 3 bases and J lost 2, with 14 bases in between. The CDR3 totals 15 residues. The CDR3 here is CASSYWHGATYEQYF. The DNA for the CDR3 is TGTGCCAGCAGTTATTGGCACGGAGCAACCTACGAGCAGTACTTC.

The CDR3 here is CASSLRSGVETQYF. DNA of the CDR3: TGTGCCAGCAGCTTACGTAGCGGGGTGGAGACCCAGTACTTC. This sequence joins TRBV7-9 and TRBJ2-5, with 8 bases aligning to TRBD2. The length of the CDR3 is 14 residues. From germline, CDR1 is SEHNR and CDR2 FQNEAQ (reference sequence). V shed 2 bases, J shed 5 bases, and the junction held 4 bases outside the gene matches.

The chain is built from TRBV4-3 and TRBJ1-2; unclear D gene. CDR1 is LGHNA and CDR2 is YSLEER in the germline V gene. The length of the CDR3 is 13 residues. Trimming pared 0 bases from V and 4 bases from J, leaving 6 bases between. CDR3 sequence: CASSQDAGYGYTF. CDR3 sequence (DNA): TGCGCCAGCAGCCAAGATGCAGGCTATGGCTACACCTTC.

The chain has TRBV5-1 and TRBJ1-1; TRBD1 is a possible D gene (5 bases). This CDR3 is built from 15 residues. Germline values: CDR1 SGHRS, CDR2 YFSETQ. The V gene lost 0 bases and the J gene lost 2 bases, with 11 bases spanning the gap. The CDR3 spells CASSLVGPSNTEAFF. The CDR3, as DNA: TGCGCCAGCAGCTTGGTGGGGCCCTCAAACACTGAAGCTTTCTTT. Based on the CDR3 plus reference TRBV5-1 and TRBJ1-1, the full variable domain is KAGVTQTPRYLIKTRGQQVTLSCSPISGHRSVSWYQQTPGQGLQFLFEYFSETQRNKGNFPGRFSGRQFSNSRSEMNVSTLELGDSALYLCASSLVGPSNTEAFFGQGTRLTVV.

V usage is TRBV30 and J usage is TRBJ2-5; possibly TRBD1 for D (5 bases). Germline V gene data show CDR1 as GTSNPN and CDR2 as SVGIG (reference sequence). The CDR3 extends over 11 amino acids. Trimming removed 4 bases at V and 3 bases at J, with 6 bases between. CDR3 nucleotide sequence: TGTGCCTGGAAGACAGAAGAGACCCAGTACTTC. This codes for CAWKTEETQYF.

The V gene is TRBV27, the J gene TRBJ1-4; D unresolved. CDR1 is MNHEY and CDR2 is SMNVEV in the germline V gene (reference sequence). V dropped 3 bases and J dropped 3 bases, with 8 bases sitting between them. This CDR3 region has 14 residues. CDR3: CASSFGGANEKLFF. The DNA of the CDR3 is TGTGCCAGCAGTTTTGGCGGGGCTAATGAAAAACTGTTTTTT.

The rearrangement links TRBV27 to TRBJ1-6, with a possible D match to TRBD1 (6 bases). Per germline, CDR1 MNHEY and CDR2 SMNVEV (reference sequence). The germline V and J ends were trimmed by 0 bases and 7 bases, with 10 bases remaining between them. There are 15 residues in the CDR3. The CDR3: CASSLSPGANSPLHF. The CDR3 region has the DNA TGTGCCAGCAGTTTATCACCAGGGGCCAATTCACCCCTCCACTTT.

The chain recombines TRBV19 with TRBJ2-3; D may be TRBD1 (6 bases). The ends were cut back, 3 bases at V and 2 bases at J, with 12 bases in the middle. The germline CDR1 and CDR2 sequences are LNHDA and SQIVND (reference sequence). The CDR3 runs to 15 residues. Here the CDR3 reads CASSIQGTFTDTQYF. The CDR3, as DNA: TGTGCCAGTAGTATCCAGGGGACCTTCACAGATACGCAGTATTTT.

The chain combines TRBV9 with TRBJ1-1; no reliable D call. Between the trimmed V and J ends, which lost 4 bases and 6 bases, there was a span of 7 bases. This CDR3 is 11 amino acids long. Germline CDR1 SGDLS, CDR2 YYNGEE. The CDR3, as DNA: TGTGCCAGCAGCCAGGTTGCTGAAGCTTTCTTT. Translating gives CASSQVAEAFF.

This clone was counted a single time. The rearrangement joins TRBV7-6 to TRBJ2-2; 9 bases match TRBD1. The germline CDR1 and CDR2 sequences are SGHVS and FNYEAQ. Trimming took 5 bases from V and 5 from J; bases not matched to a gene: 9. The CDR3 contains 16 residues. The CDR3 loop reads CASSTSGTGRTGELFF. As DNA, the CDR3 is TGTGCCAGCAGCACTTCCGGGACAGGGAGAACCGGGGAGCTGTTTTTT.

The rearrangement joins TRBV9 to TRBJ1-3; weak D call: TRBD1 (5 bases). Trimming pared 0 bases from V and 3 bases from J, leaving 10 bases between. The V gene's germline CDR1 is SGDLS and CDR2 YYNGEE. CDR3 size: 15 residues. Written as DNA, the CDR3 is TGTGCCAGCAGCGTAGGGGGCTTGGGTGGAAACACCATATATTTT. Translating gives CASSVGGLGGNTIYF.

V is TRBV27 and J is TRBJ1-6; TRBD1 agrees at 7 bases. The CDR3 consists of 20 residues. The trim removed 5 bases at V and 9 bases at J, leaving 25 bases unmatched. Germline V lookup: CDR1 MNHEY, CDR2 SMNVEV (reference sequence). The DNA of the CDR3 is TGTGCCAGCAGTCCACGAAATCCCGCCCTCTCGACAGGGACTGGTTCACCCCTCCACTTT. Translated: CASSPRNPALSTGTGSPLHF.

The rearrangement joins TRBV7-7 to TRBJ2-6; 9 bases fit TRBD1. Germline-derived CDR1 and CDR2 are SSHAT and FNYEAQ (reference sequence). This CDR3 region has 19 residues. The J segment lost 4 bases and the V segment lost 5 bases, leaving 15 bases of the junction unmatched. The CDR3 nucleotides are TGTGCCAGCAGCCCATTCCGTCTGGGACAGGGTGACGGGGCCAACGTCCTGACTTTC. Protein product: CASSPFRLGQGDGANVLTF.

V usage is TRBV24-1 and J usage is TRBJ2-1; 11 nucleotides line up with TRBD2. There are 16 residues in the CDR3. CDR1 is KGHDR and CDR2 is SFDVKD in the germline V gene. The ends lost 4 bases at V and 7 bases at J; junction bases unmatched: 8. CDR3 amino acids: CATSDVAGGPGNEQFF. In DNA form, the CDR3 reads TGTGCCACCAGTGACGTAGCGGGGGGGCCGGGGAATGAGCAGTTCTTC.

This clone was observed a single time. The chain links TRBV5-4 to TRBJ2-7; D not certain. The V and J ends lost 2 bases and 5 bases respectively, with 14 bases between them. This CDR3 has 14 amino acids. Germline CDR1 reads SGHNT; CDR2 reads YYREEE (reference sequence). The CDR3, as DNA: TGTGCCAGCAGCTTTAACCCCACCTACGACGAGCAGTACTTC. Protein sequence: CASSFNPTYDEQYF.

V gene TRBV3-1 (or the pseudogene TRBV3-2) combines with J gene TRBJ2-3; 7 bases align to TRBD2. V gave up 0 bases and J gave up 2 bases; unmatched junction bases: 11. The CDR3 has 18 amino acids. Germline V gives CDR1 LGHDT, CDR2 YNNKEL (reference sequence). The CDR3 loop is CASSQDISGVPLTDTQYF. For the CDR3, the DNA is TGTGCCAGCAGCCAAGATATAAGCGGGGTCCCCCTCACAGATACGCAGTATTTT.

The chain has TRBV28 and TRBJ2-7; no reliable D call. The CDR3 runs to 15 residues. Germline V CDR1 and CDR2: MDHEN, SYDVKM. Trimming removed 6 bases at V and 4 bases at J, with 19 bases between. As DNA, the CDR3 is TGTGCCAGCAGCCCACCCCTACCAAGGCGGTACGAGCAGTACTTC. This codes for CASSPPLPRRYEQYF.